The 5 T cell receptor beta chains below were found in one sample sequenced in a study of shared clonotypes between healthy human individuals. Clones were read by immunoSEQ multiplex PCR, and TCRdb kept only the in-frame ones, dropping some. Of approximately 650,000 clones listed, roughly 95% are singletons. Terminally differentiated effector memory CD45RA+ cells were excluded by CCR7 positive selection of CD45RO-negative cells. Sample: naive CD8+ T cells sorted from blood. These receptors were taken from a woman between 25 and 40 years old in good health.

The chain has TRBV28 and TRBJ2-1; 7 nucleotides match TRBD2. With V trimmed by 3 bases and J by 8 bases, 4 bases remained unmatched. This CDR3 region has 13 residues. Germline CDR1 and CDR2: MDHEN and SYDVKM. The CDR3 reads CASSFAGVDEQFF. As DNA, the CDR3 is TGTGCCAGCAGTTTTGCGGGAGTTGATGAGCAGTTCTTC. The full variable domain, its missing parts supplied by reference TRBV28 and TRBJ2-1, is DVKVTQSSRYLVKRTGEKVFLECVQDMDHENMFWYRQDPGLGLRLIYFSYDVKMKEKGDIPEGYSVSREKKERFSLILESASTNQTSMYLCASSFAGVDEQFFGPGTRLTVL.

Comments on this clone: The same CDR3 arises from other DNA sequences in this sample as well. CDR3 sequence: CASSLLAGNTEAFF. CDR3 sequence (DNA): TGTGCCAGCAGTTTATTGGCCGGGAACACTGAAGCTTTCTTT. The chain links TRBV27 to TRBJ1-1; D gene uncertain. CDR1 is MNHEY, CDR2 SMNVEV, per germline (reference sequence). The CDR3 consists of 14 residues. V was pared by 1 base and J by 1 base, with 7 bases between.

V and J are TRBV19 and TRBJ2-5; D gene uncertain. The CDR3 is 12 amino acids. Germline V CDR1 and CDR2: LNHDA, SQIVND (reference sequence). The germline V and J ends were trimmed by 5 bases and 2 bases, with 6 bases remaining between them. The CDR3 DNA reads TGTGCCAGTAGTGGGCAGCAAGAGACCCAGTACTTC. As protein: CASSGQQETQYF. Using reference TRBV19 and TRBJ2-5 for the parts outside the CDR3, the full variable domain is DGGITQSPKYLFRKEGQNVTLSCEQNLNHDAMYWYRQDPGQGLRLIYYSQIVNDFQKGDIAEGYSVSREKKESFPLTVTSAQKNPTAFYLCASSGQQETQYFGPGTRLLVL.

The chain uses TRBV28 and TRBJ2-2; D unclear. V was shortened by 7 bases and J by 2 bases, with 17 bases between the two germline ends. Germline lookup yields CDR1 MDHEN and CDR2 SYDVKM. The CDR3 sequence is 16 residues long. As DNA, the CDR3 is TGTGCCAGCACCCTGGGGATCCTAATCAACACCGGGGAGCTGTTTTTT. It encodes CASTLGILINTGELFF.

The chain links TRBV6-5 to TRBJ1-1; 7 bases agree with TRBD1. V gave up 2 bases and J gave up 4 bases; unmatched junction bases: 7. This CDR3 contains 15 residues. Germline CDR1 is MNHEY and CDR2 is SVGAGI. The CDR3 region has the DNA TGTGCCAGCAGTTACGAACAGGGGAGGGGCACTGAAGCTTTCTTT. Its protein is CASSYEQGRGTEAFF.